The 29 T cell receptor beta chains reported below all come from one sample, sequenced in a study of control samples from healthy donors and cancer patients. Repertoires were generated with immunoSEQ multiplex PCR, while TCRdb's copy carries only in-frame clones and drops some. The repertoire holds 97,000 or so clones, under 95% seen once, with 2% to 2.5% in the top ten. The sample consisted of blood. The receptors come from a woman younger than 30 in good health.

The V gene is TRBV7-2, the J gene TRBJ1-6, with D unclear. Germline V gene data show CDR1 as SGHTA and CDR2 as FQGNSA. The ends were cut back, 1 base at V and 7 bases at J, with 8 bases in the middle. The CDR3 is 14 residues long. CDR3 amino acids: CASSLDISNSPLHF. The CDR3 nucleotides are TGTGCCAGCAGCTTAGACATCAGCAATTCACCCCTCCACTTT.

The V gene is TRBV2, the J gene TRBJ2-3, with TRBD2 matching 12 bases. Germline V lookup: CDR1 SNHLY, CDR2 FYNNEI. The V segment lost 5 bases and the J segment 4 bases; nucleotides outside the gene matches: 4. This CDR3 contains 15 residues. CDR3 region: CASSLTSGRSDTQYF. CDR3 nucleotide sequence: TGTGCCAGCAGTTTGACTAGCGGGAGATCAGATACGCAGTATTTT.

This sequence joins TRBV27 and TRBJ2-7; the match to TRBD2 covers 13 bases. CDR3 size: 16 residues. V gave up 5 bases and J gave up 3 bases; unmatched junction bases: 7. Germline V gene lookup returns CDR1 MNHEY and CDR2 SMNVEV (reference sequence). The CDR3 is CASSPTSGRAIYEQYF. CDR3 nucleotides: TGTGCCAGCAGTCCCACTAGCGGGAGGGCCATCTACGAGCAGTACTTC.

The gene calls are TRBV5-6 and TRBJ1-2, with TRBD1 as a possible D gene (5 bases). The ends were cut back, 3 bases at V and 7 bases at J, with 10 bases in the middle. The CDR3 is 12 residues long. The germline gives CDR1 SGHDT, CDR2 YYEEEE. The CDR3 loop reads CASSYRDSGYTF. CDR3 in DNA: TGTGCCAGCAGCTACCGGGACTCTGGCTACACCTTC. Together with reference TRBV5-6 and TRBJ1-2, the CDR3 gives the full variable domain: DAGVTQSPTHLIKTRGQQVTLRCSPKSGHDTVSWYQQALGQGPQFIFQYYEEEERQRGNFPDRFSGHQFPNYSSELNVNALLLGDSALYLCASSYRDSGYTFGSGTRLTVV.

The chain is built from TRBV6-5 and TRBJ1-4; TRBD1 matches 7 bases. Unmatched junction bases numbered 11, after V lost 6 bases and J lost 10 bases. The germline gives CDR1 MNHEY, CDR2 SVGAGI. The CDR3 sequence is 14 residues long. The CDR3 is CASSHRDSLAKLFF. The DNA for the CDR3 is TGTGCCAGCAGCCACCGGGACAGCCTAGCAAAACTGTTTTTT.

The CDR3 reads CASRTGVDNQPQHF. The CDR3 coding sequence is TGCGCCAGTCGAACGGGAGTAGACAATCAGCCCCAGCATTTT. The chain has TRBV5-1 and TRBJ1-5; unclear D gene. The CDR3 contains 14 residues. Germline assignment: CDR1 SGHRS and CDR2 YFSETQ. Trimming stripped 8 bases from V and 3 bases from J, with 15 bases between.

The chain uses TRBV3-1 (or the pseudogene TRBV3-2) and TRBJ2-1; a possible D gene is TRBD2 (6 bases). Germline V lookup: CDR1 LGHDT, CDR2 YNNKEL (reference sequence). CDR3 size: 17 residues. V was clipped by 3 bases and J by 0 bases, with 15 bases between them. As DNA, the CDR3 is TGTGCCAGCAGCCATGGACTACCTAAGAGCTCCTACAATGAGCAGTTCTTC. Its protein product is CASSHGLPKSSYNEQFF.

The chain has TRBV4-1 and TRBJ2-1; 12 positions match TRBD2. CDR1 and CDR2 from the germline V gene are MGHRA and YSYEKL. The CDR3 contains 21 residues. J gave up 1 base and V 0 bases, and 13 bases lay outside the gene matches. CDR3 residues: CASSQDSSWTSGDISYNEQFF. In DNA form, the CDR3 reads TGCGCCAGCAGCCAAGATAGCTCCTGGACTAGCGGGGATATTTCCTACAATGAGCAGTTCTTC.

The V call is TRBV12-3 or TRBV12-4, the J call TRBJ1-4; TRBD1 is a possible D gene (5 bases). Trimming shortened V by 6 bases and J by 8 bases, and 13 bases separated the two germline ends. The CDR3 covers 13 residues. CDR3 residues: CASSLGVGEKLFF. The CDR3 bases are TGTGCCAGCAGCCTGGGGGTCGGCGAAAAACTGTTTTTT.

This rearrangement joins TRBV30 to TRBJ2-2; D ambiguous. Trimming pared 2 bases from V and 4 bases from J, leaving 8 bases between. Germline V gives CDR1 GTSNPN, CDR2 SVGIG (reference sequence). This CDR3 has 13 residues. As DNA, the CDR3 is TGTGCCTGGAGTCAATACCTCACCGGGGAGCTGTTTTTT. Encoded protein: CAWSQYLTGELFF.

The CDR3 DNA follows: TGTGCCAGCAGTTTCAGCGTTACGCCGACAGATACGCAGTATTTT. Its protein product is CASSFSVTPTDTQYF. This chain joins TRBV27 and TRBJ2-3; D is undetermined. CDR3 length: 15 residues. Trimming shortened V by 3 bases and J by 3 bases, and 13 bases separated the two germline ends. From germline, CDR1 is MNHEY and CDR2 SMNVEV (reference sequence).

This clone occurred once. The chain combines TRBV9 with TRBJ2-1; 9 positions match TRBD2. Trimming at V came to 5 bases and at J to 0 bases, leaving 3 bases not matched to a gene. Germline V gives CDR1 SGDLS, CDR2 YYNGEE. The CDR3 extends over 15 amino acids. In DNA, the CDR3 is TGTGCCAGCAGACGAGCGGGGGGCTCCTACAATGAGCAGTTCTTC. Its translation: CASRRAGGSYNEQFF.

The chain uses TRBV10-3 and TRBJ2-3; 10 nucleotides align to TRBD2. The junction had 4 bases not matched to a gene; V was cut back by 3 bases and J by 4 bases. The CDR3 runs to 15 residues. CDR1 and CDR2 from the germline V gene are ENHRY and SYGVKD. This CDR3 reads CAISDGLADSDTQYF. Here the CDR3 DNA reads TGTGCCATCAGTGACGGACTAGCGGATTCAGATACGCAGTATTTT.

This chain joins TRBV6-6 and TRBJ1-5; D possibly corresponds to TRBD1 (5 bases). V was pared by 5 bases and J by 6 bases, with 14 bases between. The CDR3 runs to 14 residues. The germline CDR1 and CDR2 sequences are MNHNY and SVGAGI (reference sequence). The chain's CDR3 is CASSPQTVAQPQHF. The CDR3 coding sequence is TGTGCCAGCAGTCCGCAGACAGTCGCTCAGCCCCAGCATTTT.

The chain has TRBV30 and TRBJ1-1; D unresolved. Germline lookup yields CDR1 GTSNPN and CDR2 SVGIG (reference sequence). V gave up 5 bases and J gave up 7 bases, with 8 bases separating them. The CDR3 extends over 10 amino acids. This CDR3 is CAWFGFEAFF. The CDR3 DNA follows: TGTGCCTGGTTTGGTTTTGAAGCTTTCTTT.

V gene TRBV6-5 combines with J gene TRBJ2-2; 8 nucleotides agree with TRBD2. This CDR3 spans 14 amino acids. V trimming: 6 bases; J trimming: 5 bases; junction bases outside the gene matches: 5. Germline-derived CDR1 and CDR2 are MNHEY and SVGAGI. CDR3 sequence: CASSRSGTTGELFF. The CDR3 bases are TGTGCCAGCAGCCGTAGCGGGACAACCGGGGAGCTGTTTTTT.

The chain recombines TRBV4-3 with TRBJ2-3; the D is unclear. In germline, CDR1 is LGHNA, CDR2 YSLEER. CDR3 length: 13 amino acids. Between the trimmed V and J ends, which lost 0 bases and 3 bases, there was a span of 4 bases. The CDR3 DNA sequence: TGCGCCAGCAGCCAAGATAGGACAGATACGCAGTATTTT. Translating gives CASSQDRTDTQYF.

V usage is TRBV3-1 (or the pseudogene TRBV3-2) and J usage is TRBJ1-1; the D is unclear. V was trimmed by 4 bases and J by 5 bases, leaving 5 bases between them. This CDR3 is built from 11 residues. Per the germline V gene, CDR1 is LGHDT and CDR2 is YNNKEL (reference sequence). CDR3 DNA: TGTGCCAGCAGCCGAAGAACTGAAGCTTTCTTT. Amino acids: CASSRRTEAFF.

The rearrangement links TRBV19 to TRBJ1-1; TRBD1 aligns across 7 bases. V was clipped by 4 bases and J by 7 bases; unmatched bases: 6. This CDR3 is built from 13 residues. Germline loops: CDR1 LNHDA, CDR2 SQIVND (reference sequence). The DNA for the CDR3 is TGTGCCAGTAGTAAGGGTAGACAGGGTGAAGCTTTCTTT. Translation gives CASSKGRQGEAFF.

The sample holds one count of this clone. The J gene is TRBJ1-1, the V gene TRBV6-6; 8 nucleotides line up with TRBD1. Germline trimming cut 5 bases from V and 5 bases from J; bases unmatched to any gene: 4. The CDR3 has 13 amino acids. The germline V gene has CDR1 MNHNY and CDR2 SVGAGI (reference sequence). This chain's CDR3 is CASSEDRVTEAFF. CDR3 DNA sequence: TGTGCCAGCAGTGAGGACAGGGTTACTGAAGCTTTCTTT.

The chain carries TRBV24-1 and TRBJ1-5; the D gene is possibly TRBD1 (5 bases). Per germline, CDR1 KGHDR and CDR2 SFDVKD. The V gene lost 3 bases and the J gene lost 1 base, with 9 bases spanning the gap. This CDR3 region has 15 residues. The CDR3 is CATSDTRGSNQPQHF. The CDR3 DNA is TGTGCCACCAGTGATACTAGGGGAAGCAATCAGCCCCAGCATTTT.

This sequence joins TRBV28 and TRBJ2-1; 11 nucleotides match TRBD2. CDR1 and CDR2 from the germline V gene are MDHEN and SYDVKM. V dropped 7 bases and J dropped 7; count of bases not matched to a gene: 12. The CDR3 is 16 amino acids. The CDR3: CASTPPRLAGGNEQFF. In nucleotides, the CDR3 is TGTGCCAGCACCCCCCCTCGGCTAGCGGGGGGTAATGAGCAGTTCTTC.

The chain has TRBV4-2 and TRBJ2-7; possible D gene TRBD1, 6 bases. The CDR3 totals 15 residues. V was pared by 1 base and J by 4 bases, with 14 bases between. CDR1 LGHNA and CDR2 YNFKEQ come from the germline V gene. The CDR3 sequence is CASSQGFSGDYEQYF. CDR3 sequence (DNA): TGTGCCAGCAGCCAAGGGTTTTCAGGGGATTACGAGCAGTACTTC.

The table lists this clone with a count of one. V and J are TRBV7-9 and TRBJ2-7; possibly TRBD2 for D (6 bases). Germline CDR1 and CDR2: SEHNR and FQNEAQ (reference sequence). The CDR3 totals 18 residues. V was shortened by 2 bases and J by 6 bases, with 26 bases between the two germline ends. Written as DNA, the CDR3 is TGTGCCAGCAGCTTACCATCCCGCATAGTGGGAGGCTCTCGCGAGCAGTACTTC. It yields the protein CASSLPSRIVGGSREQYF.

The chain carries TRBV5-4 and TRBJ1-2; D unresolved. Germline values: CDR1 SGHNT, CDR2 YYREEE (reference sequence). This CDR3 contains 12 residues. The germline V and J ends were trimmed by 6 bases and 3 bases, with 9 bases remaining between them. The CDR3 coding sequence is TGTGCCAGCAAGGACGGCTACTATGGCTACACCTTC. Protein: CASKDGYYGYTF.

The chain couples TRBV27 to TRBJ1-2; no reliable D call. The V end was cut by 4 bases, the J end by 4 bases, with 13 bases between. The CDR3 loop spans 14 amino acids. The germline gives CDR1 MNHEY, CDR2 SMNVEV (reference sequence). In nucleotides, the CDR3 is TGTGCCAGCAGTTCCAGGACGCGGGGCTATGGCTACACCTTC. Translating it yields CASSSRTRGYGYTF.

J is TRBJ2-1 and V is TRBV18, with a weak D call TRBD2 (5 bases). There are 15 residues in the CDR3. Trimming took 3 bases from V and 5 from J, leaving 14 bases between them. Germline values: CDR1 KGHSH, CDR2 LQKENI. CDR3 bases: TGTGCCAGCTCACCCCCCTCCGGGAAGAACAATGAGCAGTTCTTC. Translating gives CASSPPSGKNNEQFF. Full variable domain (remainder filled in from reference TRBV18 and TRBJ2-1): NAGVMQNPRHLVRRRGQEARLRCSPMKGHSHVYWYRQLPEEGLKFMVYLQKENIIDESGMPKERFSAEFPKEGPSILRIQQVVRGDSAAYFCASSPPSGKNNEQFFGPGTRLTVL.

CDR3 residues: CASSQDGASGYNEQFF. The DNA for the CDR3 is TGCGCCAGCAGCCAAGATGGGGCTAGCGGGTACAATGAGCAGTTCTTC. V gene TRBV4-3 combines with J gene TRBJ2-1; 8 nucleotides agree with TRBD2. V trimming: 0 bases; J trimming: 4 bases; junction bases outside the gene matches: 5. The CDR3 sequence is 16 residues long. Germline lookup yields CDR1 LGHNA and CDR2 YSLEER.

This chain connects TRBV7-3 to TRBJ2-1; 11 bases align to TRBD1. The J segment lost 4 bases and the V segment lost 4 bases, leaving 3 bases of the junction unmatched. This CDR3 has 15 residues. Looked up from germline, CDR1 is SGHTA and CDR2 is FQGTGA. The CDR3 region has the DNA TGTGCCAGCAGCTGGACAGGGGGCGGATACAATGAGCAGTTCTTC. Translation: CASSWTGGGYNEQFF.